A single sample gave rise to the 3 T cell receptor beta chains below, sequenced in a study of T cell responses to AZD1222 COVID-19 vaccine. Some clones are missing from TCRdb's copy, which holds only in-frame ones; the method was immunoSEQ multiplex PCR. Of roughly 100,000 clones in the sample, 84% were seen once. This sample comprised peripheral blood, obtained on day 0 of AZD1222 vaccination. The receptors were sampled from an adult in good health.

The chain combines TRBV30 with TRBJ1-1; D uncertain. V was trimmed by 0 bases and J by 11 bases, leaving 10 bases between them. CDR1 and CDR2 from the germline V gene are GTSNPN and SVGIG (reference sequence). The CDR3 is 11 residues long. The CDR3 region is CAWSVGGSAFF. The DNA of the CDR3 is TGTGCCTGGAGTGTAGGTGGTTCGGCTTTCTTT.

The rearrangement joins TRBV29-1 to TRBJ2-2, with D possibly called TRBD1 or TRBD2 (6 bases each). The V and J ends lost 4 bases and 5 bases respectively, with 14 bases between them. Per the germline V gene, CDR1 is SQVTM and CDR2 is ANQGSEA. This CDR3 is 14 amino acids long. The CDR3, as DNA: TGCAGCGTTGGGGGGGCGACCCATACCGGGGAGCTGTTTTTT. It yields the protein CSVGGATHTGELFF.

In nucleotides, the CDR3 is TGTGCCAGCAGCTCGTACGACACTAGCAATGAGCAGTTCTTC. The encoded protein is CASSSYDTSNEQFF. The chain carries TRBV5-4 and TRBJ2-1, with D possibly matching TRBD2 (5 bases). Germline V gene data show CDR1 as SGHNT and CDR2 as YYREEE (reference sequence). V lost 3 bases and J 6 bases, leaving 13 bases between the germline ends. The CDR3 spans 14 residues.